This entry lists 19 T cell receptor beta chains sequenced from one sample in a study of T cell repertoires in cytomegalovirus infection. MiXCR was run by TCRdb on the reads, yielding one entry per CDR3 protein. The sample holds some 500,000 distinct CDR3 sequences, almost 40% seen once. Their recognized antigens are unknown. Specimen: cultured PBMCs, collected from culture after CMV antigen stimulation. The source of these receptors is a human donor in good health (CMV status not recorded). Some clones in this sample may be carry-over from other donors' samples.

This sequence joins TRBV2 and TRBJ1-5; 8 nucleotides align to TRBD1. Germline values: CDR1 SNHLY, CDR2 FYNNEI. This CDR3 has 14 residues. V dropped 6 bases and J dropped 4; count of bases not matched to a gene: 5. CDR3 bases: TGTGCCAGCAGGGCAGGGGGCGGAAATCAGCCCCAGCATTTT. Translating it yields CASRAGGGNQPQHF.

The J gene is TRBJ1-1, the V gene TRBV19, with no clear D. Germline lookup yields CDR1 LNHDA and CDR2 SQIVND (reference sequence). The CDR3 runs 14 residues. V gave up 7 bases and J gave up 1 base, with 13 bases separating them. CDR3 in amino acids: CASTPAAANTEAFF. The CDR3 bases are TGTGCCAGTACCCCGGCGGCAGCGAACACTGAAGCTTTCTTT.

The CDR3 region is CASKRQGNTEAFF. The CDR3 DNA is TGTGCCAGCAAAAGACAGGGGAACACTGAAGCTTTCTTT. The chain is built from TRBV2 and TRBJ1-1, with TRBD1 matching 7 bases. Germline V gene lookup returns CDR1 SNHLY and CDR2 FYNNEI. J was trimmed by 1 base and V by 7 bases; bases with no gene match: 3. This CDR3 is built from 13 residues.

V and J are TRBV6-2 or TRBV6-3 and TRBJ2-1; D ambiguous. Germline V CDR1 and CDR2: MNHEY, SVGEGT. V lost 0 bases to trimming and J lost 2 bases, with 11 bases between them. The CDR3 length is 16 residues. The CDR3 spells CASSYSKFITYNEQFF. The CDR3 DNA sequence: TGTGCCAGCAGTTACTCGAAGTTTATCACCTACAATGAGCAGTTCTTC.

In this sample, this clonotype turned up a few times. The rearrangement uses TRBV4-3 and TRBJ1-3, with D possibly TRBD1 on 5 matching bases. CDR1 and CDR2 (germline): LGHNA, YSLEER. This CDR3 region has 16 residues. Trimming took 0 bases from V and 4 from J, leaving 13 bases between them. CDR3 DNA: TGCGCCAGCAGCCAAGATAACGGGGGACGCGGAAACACCATATATTTT. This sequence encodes CASSQDNGGRGNTIYF.

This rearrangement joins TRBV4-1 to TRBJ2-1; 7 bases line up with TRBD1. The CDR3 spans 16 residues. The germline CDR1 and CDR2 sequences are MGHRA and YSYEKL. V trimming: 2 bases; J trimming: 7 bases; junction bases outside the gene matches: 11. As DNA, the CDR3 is TGCGCCAGCAGCCAACCCCGGGACAGCAAGTATAATGAGCAGTTCTTC. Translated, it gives CASSQPRDSKYNEQFF.

The CDR3 region is CSASGDYAPDTQYF. The CDR3 region has the DNA TGCAGTGCTAGCGGGGACTACGCCCCAGATACGCAGTATTTT. The chain combines TRBV20-1 with TRBJ2-3; TRBD2 matches at 7 bases. After removal of 3 bases from V and 4 bases from J, the junction contained 7 bases not matched to a gene. CDR3 length: 14 amino acids. Germline assignment: CDR1 DFQATT and CDR2 SNEGSKA (reference sequence).

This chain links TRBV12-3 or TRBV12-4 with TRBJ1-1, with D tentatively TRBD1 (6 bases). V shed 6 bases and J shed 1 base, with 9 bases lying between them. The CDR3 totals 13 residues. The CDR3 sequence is CASSNRANTEAFF. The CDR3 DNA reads TGTGCCAGCAGCAACAGGGCGAACACTGAAGCTTTCTTT.

CDR3: CASSPEGQNIQYF. The CDR3 DNA follows: TGTGCCAGCAGCCCAGAGGGTCAAAACATTCAGTACTTC. This chain joins TRBV7-2 and TRBJ2-4; TRBD2 might be the D (5 bases). CDR3 length equals 13 residues. The germline CDR1 and CDR2 sequences are SGHTA and FQGNSA. Between the trimmed V and J ends, which lost 5 bases and 5 bases, there was a span of 10 bases.

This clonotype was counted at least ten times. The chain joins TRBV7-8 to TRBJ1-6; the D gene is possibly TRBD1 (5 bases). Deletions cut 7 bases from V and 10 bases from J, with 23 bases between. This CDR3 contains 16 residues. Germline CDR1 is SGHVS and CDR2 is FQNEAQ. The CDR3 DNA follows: TGTGCCAGCATCCCCGGCGGGGCCGCCTGGGAATCACCCCTCCACTTT. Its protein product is CASIPGGAAWESPLHF.

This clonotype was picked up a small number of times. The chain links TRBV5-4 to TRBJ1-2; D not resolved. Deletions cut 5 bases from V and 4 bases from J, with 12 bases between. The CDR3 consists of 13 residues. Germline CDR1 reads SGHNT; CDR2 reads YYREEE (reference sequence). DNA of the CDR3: TGTGCCAGCAGAACGGACGGAGGCTATGGCTACACCTTC. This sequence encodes CASRTDGGYGYTF. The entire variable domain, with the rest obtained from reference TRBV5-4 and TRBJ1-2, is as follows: ETGVTQSPTHLIKTRGQQVTLRCSSQSGHNTVSWYQQALGQGPQFIFQYYREEENGRGNFPPRFSGLQFPNYSSELNVNALELDDSALYLCASRTDGGYGYTFGSGTRLTVV.

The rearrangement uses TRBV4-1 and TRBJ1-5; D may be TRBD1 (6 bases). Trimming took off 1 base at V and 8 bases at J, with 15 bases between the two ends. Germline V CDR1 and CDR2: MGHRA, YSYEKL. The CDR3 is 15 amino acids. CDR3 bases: TGCGCCAGCAGCCAAGTCAAAGGGGGGCTTGAGCCCCAGCATTTT. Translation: CASSQVKGGLEPQHF.

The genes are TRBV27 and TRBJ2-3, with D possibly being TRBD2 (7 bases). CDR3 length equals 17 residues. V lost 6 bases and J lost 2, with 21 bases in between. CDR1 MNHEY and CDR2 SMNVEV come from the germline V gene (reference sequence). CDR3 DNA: TGTGCCAGCAGGAAATGGGGGGGGGGCCGCGACACAGATACGCAGTATTTT. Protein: CASRKWGGGRDTDTQYF.

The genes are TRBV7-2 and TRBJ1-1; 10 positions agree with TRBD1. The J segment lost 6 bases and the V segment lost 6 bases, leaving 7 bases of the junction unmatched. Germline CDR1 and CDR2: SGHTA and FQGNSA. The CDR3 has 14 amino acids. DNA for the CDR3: TGTGCCAGCAGTGCGGGACAGGGGATCTCTGAAGCTTTCTTT. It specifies CASSAGQGISEAFF.

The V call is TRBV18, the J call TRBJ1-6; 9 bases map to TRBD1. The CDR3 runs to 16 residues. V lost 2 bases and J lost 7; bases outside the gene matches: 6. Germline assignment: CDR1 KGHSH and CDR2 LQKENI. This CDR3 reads CASSPLETGGNSPLHF. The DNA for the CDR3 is TGTGCCAGCTCACCATTAGAGACAGGGGGGAATTCACCCCTCCACTTT. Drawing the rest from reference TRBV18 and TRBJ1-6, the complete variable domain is NAGVMQNPRHLVRRRGQEARLRCSPMKGHSHVYWYRQLPEEGLKFMVYLQKENIIDESGMPKERFSAEFPKEGPSILRIQQVVRGDSAAYFCASSPLETGGNSPLHFGNGTRLTVT.

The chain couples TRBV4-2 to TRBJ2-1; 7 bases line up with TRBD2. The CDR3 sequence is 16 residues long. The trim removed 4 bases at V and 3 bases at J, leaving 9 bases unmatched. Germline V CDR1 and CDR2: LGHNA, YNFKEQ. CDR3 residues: CASSPTLSGGYNEQFF. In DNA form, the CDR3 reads TGTGCCAGCAGCCCGACCCTATCGGGGGGCTACAATGAGCAGTTCTTC.

This CDR3 is CASQTSDEQFF. CDR3 coding DNA: TGTGCCAGCCAGACTAGTGATGAGCAGTTCTTC. This chain uses TRBV2 with TRBJ2-1, with a possible D match to TRBD2 (6 bases). V was trimmed by 8 bases and J by 8 bases, leaving 10 bases between them. Per germline, CDR1 SNHLY and CDR2 FYNNEI. The CDR3 is made up of 11 amino acids.

CDR3 residues: CASSSRLSGEKQFF. For the CDR3, the DNA is TGTGCCAGCAGTTCAAGACTTAGCGGGGAAAAGCAGTTCTTC. This rearrangement joins TRBV7-2 to TRBJ2-1; TRBD2 aligns across 8 bases. V trimming: 6 bases; J trimming: 11 bases; junction bases outside the gene matches: 12. The CDR3 contains 14 residues. Germline V gene sequence: CDR1 SGHTA, CDR2 FQGNSA.

The CDR3 DNA reads as TGTGCCAGCAGTGAATGGTGGGGCGGGAGCTCCTACGAGCAGTACTTC. Residues: CASSEWWGGSSYEQYF. The chain carries TRBV6-1 and TRBJ2-7, with TRBD2 matching over 7 bases. The CDR3 has 16 residues. Germline trimming cut 2 bases from V and 0 bases from J; bases unmatched to any gene: 7. CDR1 is MNHNS, CDR2 SASEGT, per germline.